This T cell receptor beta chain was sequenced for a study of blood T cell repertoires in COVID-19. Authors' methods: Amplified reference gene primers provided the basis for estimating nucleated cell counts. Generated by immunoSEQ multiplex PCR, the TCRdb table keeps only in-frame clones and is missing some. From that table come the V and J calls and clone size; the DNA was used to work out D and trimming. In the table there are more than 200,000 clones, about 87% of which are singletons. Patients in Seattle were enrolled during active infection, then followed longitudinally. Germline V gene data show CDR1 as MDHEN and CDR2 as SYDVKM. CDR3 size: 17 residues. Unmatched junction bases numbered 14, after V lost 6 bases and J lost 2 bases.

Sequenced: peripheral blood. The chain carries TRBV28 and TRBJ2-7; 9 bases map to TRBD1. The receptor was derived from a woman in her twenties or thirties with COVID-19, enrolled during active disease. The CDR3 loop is CASSPGLRDRVTYEQYV. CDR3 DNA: TGTGCCAGCAGCCCCGGGCTCCGGGACAGGGTTACCTACGAGCAGTACGTC.